This T cell receptor beta chain is drawn from a study of CD8+CD57+ T cells in acquired aplastic anemia. The germline CDR1 and CDR2 sequences are MGHRA and YSYEKL. CDR3 length equals 16 residues. V lost 1 base to trimming and J lost 4 bases; unmatched junction nucleotides: 7. The use of genomic DNA as template underpinned the TCR beta VDJ and CDR3 profiling. TCRdb itself ran the reads through MiXCR, one entry per CDR3 protein. The profile covers about 190,000 distinct CDR3 sequences, with approximately 49% appearing a single time and about a sixth taken by the ten largest. In its sample, this clonotype was seen many times.

Material: sorted CD4+, CD8+, or CD8+CD57+ T cells (not recorded which) from PBMCs. The receptor comes from a human donor in good health, serving as a control. The chain combines TRBV4-1 with TRBJ1-5; 7 bases are a match to TRBD1. The CDR3 region has the DNA TGCGCCAGCAGCCAAGGGGAAGGGGGCAGTAATCAGCCCCAGCATTTT. This encodes CASSQGEGGSNQPQHF.